This T cell receptor beta chain stems from a study of shared T cell receptors in the human thymus. The CDR3 runs to 12 residues. Between the trimmed V and J ends, which lost 7 bases and 9 bases, there was a span of 10 bases. Germline V gene sequence: CDR1 LGHNT, CDR2 FRNRAP. Some clones are missing from TCRdb's copy, which holds only in-frame ones; the method was immunoSEQ multiplex PCR. This table holds fewer than 700,000 clones, approximately 90% found once. This sample also belongs to another study, concerning human thymus T cells. That paper states: Apparent skewing of V and J gene usage characterized both thymic and blood repertoires.

The chain employs TRBV12-5 and TRBJ1-6, with D hard to call. The sequence came from a boy younger than two with a congenital heart defect. The sequencing sample was made of thymocytes. CDR3: CASARGGSPLHF. CDR3 DNA: TGTGCTAGTGCCCGGGGAGGTTCACCCCTCCACTTT.